Below, 14 T cell receptor beta chains from the same sample are listed, as sequenced in a study of cytomegalovirus exposure and HLA in healthy donors. A multiplex PCR was run with 60 Vbeta primers and 13 Jbeta primers. Measured with immunoSEQ multiplex PCR; TCRdb has only the in-frame clones, and not every one. The sample lists fewer than 85,000 clones; roughly 78% were seen once. Sequenced: PBMCs. The receptors stem from a woman aged 35 to 49 in good health and CMV-seropositive.

This chain joins TRBV4-1 and TRBJ2-7; tentative D call: TRBD1 (5 bases). Germline V gives CDR1 MGHRA, CDR2 YSYEKL. CDR3 length equals 16 residues. Trimming removed 0 bases from V and 2 bases from J, with 14 bases in between. The CDR3 DNA reads as TGCGCCAGCAGCCAAGATTGGTCGGAGACAGCCTACGAGCAGTACTTC. Translation: CASSQDWSETAYEQYF.

The chain recombines TRBV14 with TRBJ2-7; D perhaps matches TRBD2 (5 bases). The CDR3 has 13 residues. The V gene lost 2 bases and the J gene lost 3 bases, with 8 bases spanning the gap. Germline CDR1 SGHDN, CDR2 FVKESK. Here the CDR3 reads CASSQRGIYEQYF. In DNA, the CDR3 is TGTGCCAGCAGCCAACGAGGGATCTACGAGCAGTACTTC. The variable domain in full, with the rest retrieved from reference TRBV14 and TRBJ2-7, is EAGVTQFPSHSVIEKGQTVTLRCDPISGHDNLYWYRRVMGKEIKFLLHFVKESKQDESGMPNNRFLAERTGGTYSTLKVQPAELEDSGVYFCASSQRGIYEQYFGPGTRLTVT.

V gene TRBV5-4 combines with J gene TRBJ2-3, with D possibly matching TRBD1 (6 bases). This CDR3 region has 17 residues. CDR1 is SGHNT, CDR2 YYREEE, per germline (reference sequence). V dropped 2 bases and J dropped 5 bases, with 21 bases sitting between them. In DNA, the CDR3 is TGTGCCAGCAGCTTCTCCACAGGGTCATCACGAGGAGATACGCAGTATTTT. It encodes CASSFSTGSSRGDTQYF.

V usage is TRBV7-2 and J usage is TRBJ2-5, with 8 bases aligning to TRBD2. Germline loops: CDR1 SGHTA, CDR2 FQGNSA. This CDR3 region has 15 residues. Trimming removed 5 bases from V and 5 bases from J; junction bases left unmatched: 10. The CDR3 is CASSERGRLVETQYF. The CDR3 DNA reads TGTGCCAGCAGCGAGCGGGGGCGCCTCGTCGAGACCCAGTACTTC.

J is TRBJ1-1 and V is TRBV29-1; D is possibly TRBD1 (5 bases). The V gene's germline CDR1 is SQVTM and CDR2 ANQGSEA. The CDR3 extends over 13 amino acids. Trimming shortened V by 3 bases and J by 4 bases, and 12 bases separated the two germline ends. DNA for the CDR3: TGCAGCGTTGACGGGGGGTCGGGCACTGAAGCTTTCTTT. This gives the protein CSVDGGSGTEAFF.

The rearrangement joins TRBV14 to TRBJ1-1, with 10 bases matching TRBD1. CDR3 length: 14 residues. Germline CDR1 SGHDN, CDR2 FVKESK. Trimming cost V 4 bases and J 9 bases; bases outside gene matches: 8. CDR3 DNA: TGTGCCAGCAGCCGGGACAGGGGCCTTACAAAAGCTTTCTTT. It codes for CASSRDRGLTKAFF. The full variable domain, its missing parts supplied by reference TRBV14 and TRBJ1-1, is EAGVTQFPSHSVIEKGQTVTLRCDPISGHDNLYWYRRVMGKEIKFLLHFVKESKQDESGMPNNRFLAERTGGTYSTLKVQPAELEDSGVYFCASSRDRGLTKAFFGQGTRLTVV.

In this sample, this clone turned up once. The V and J genes are TRBV10-1 and TRBJ1-1; 7 positions agree with TRBD1. CDR3 size: 15 residues. Germline V gene data show CDR1 as WNHNN and CDR2 as SYGVQD (reference sequence). The V and J ends lost 4 bases and 1 base, in that order; junction bases with no gene match: 6. The CDR3 DNA sequence: TGCGCCAGCAGTGGGGGGACAGCCCCGAACACTGAAGCTTTCTTT. This encodes CASSGGTAPNTEAFF.

This rearrangement joins TRBV5-1 to TRBJ2-7; D might be TRBD1 (6 bases). In germline, CDR1 is SGHRS, CDR2 YFSETQ. This CDR3 spans 16 amino acids. Trimming cost V 5 bases and J 0 bases, with 18 bases left between them. Here the CDR3 reads CASSSGQILPSYEQYF. CDR3 nucleotide sequence: TGCGCCAGCAGTTCTGGACAGATCCTCCCCTCCTACGAGCAGTACTTC.

This clone was observed a handful of times. The genes are TRBV5-1 and TRBJ1-1; D is possibly TRBD1 (6 bases). Trimming left V 3 bases short and J 8 bases short, with 11 bases between. The CDR3 sequence is 12 residues long. Per germline, CDR1 SGHRS and CDR2 YFSETQ. CDR3 sequence reads: CASSYGQSEAFF. The CDR3 DNA reads TGCGCCAGCAGCTACGGACAGAGCGAAGCTTTCTTT.

The chain combines TRBV5-8 with TRBJ1-6, with unresolved D. Trimming left V 2 bases short and J 0 bases short, with 9 bases between. CDR1 and CDR2 from the germline V gene are SGHTS and YDEGEE. The CDR3 covers 16 residues. The CDR3 sequence: CASSFGSSSYNSPLHF. In DNA, the CDR3 is TGTGCCAGCAGCTTTGGCTCAAGCTCCTATAATTCACCCCTCCACTTT.

V and J are TRBV6-6 and TRBJ1-2, with TRBD1 as a possible D gene (6 bases). Trimming removed 7 bases from V and 0 bases from J, with 18 bases in between. The CDR3 has 16 residues. Looked up from germline, CDR1 is MNHNY and CDR2 is SVGAGI (reference sequence). The CDR3 coding sequence is TGTGCCAGCACACTAACCGGGGGGCAAGCTAACTATGGCTACACCTTC. Encoded protein: CASTLTGGQANYGYTF.

This clone was found a few times. The V gene is TRBV6-4, the J gene TRBJ2-1, with TRBD1 as a possible D gene (6 bases). The CDR3 is 16 residues long. Trimming left V 5 bases short and J 7 bases short, with 21 bases between. Per the germline V gene, CDR1 is MRHNA and CDR2 is SNTAGT. CDR3 in amino acids: CASSYGSRQGFNEQFF. In nucleotides, the CDR3 is TGTGCCAGCAGTTACGGTTCCCGGCAGGGGTTTAATGAGCAGTTCTTC.

This chain links TRBV5-5 with TRBJ2-7; D perhaps matches TRBD2 (5 bases). Trimming stripped 2 bases from V and 2 bases from J, with 8 bases between. This CDR3 has 13 amino acids. Germline lookup yields CDR1 SGHKS and CDR2 YYEKEE (reference sequence). The CDR3 DNA follows: TGTGCCAGCAGCTTTGACGGGACCTACGAGCAGTACTTC. It translates to CASSFDGTYEQYF.

The rearrangement uses TRBV15 and TRBJ1-2; 7 bases map to TRBD1. The CDR3 totals 13 residues. From germline, CDR1 is LNHNV and CDR2 YYDKDF (reference sequence). V shed 5 bases, J shed 4 bases, and the junction held 4 bases outside the gene matches. DNA for the CDR3: TGTGCCACCAGCTTGAACAGGGGCTATGGCTACACCTTC. This translates into CATSLNRGYGYTF.